The present entry profiles one T cell receptor (beta chain) with its context. Antigen specificity is unknown. The data originate from a study of cytomegalovirus exposure and HLA in healthy donors. Study-level findings and limits: Overall, 164 TCR beta chains were annotated as cytomegalovirus-associated. TCR beta chains associated with HLA were, in a later analysis, more clonally expanded than equally common others.

Unrecorded immune exposure was likely among donors, who were nominally healthy when sampled. Primers for the PCR totalled 60 Vbeta and 13 Jbeta. Per the original data handling: Around 83 million unique TCR beta chains, roughly 11 million shared, were counted in a later analysis. Profiled with immunoSEQ multiplex PCR; TCRdb holds only in-frame clones, not every one. V and J calls and clone size follow that table, whereas D and trimming were derived from the DNA. The table includes around 150,000 clones, under 80% detected once. The CDR3 totals 14 residues. With 6 bases removed from V and 2 bases from J, the gap between germline ends came to 12 bases. Germline CDR1 MNHEY, CDR2 SVGAGI.

The chain combines TRBV6-5 with TRBJ2-3; TRBD2 might be the D (6 bases). The source material was PBMCs. The clonotype was recovered from a female donor in good health and CMV-seronegative. In DNA, the CDR3 is TGTGCCAGCAGCCCGGGACTTGCCACAGATACGCAGTATTTT. Protein: CASSPGLATDTQYF.